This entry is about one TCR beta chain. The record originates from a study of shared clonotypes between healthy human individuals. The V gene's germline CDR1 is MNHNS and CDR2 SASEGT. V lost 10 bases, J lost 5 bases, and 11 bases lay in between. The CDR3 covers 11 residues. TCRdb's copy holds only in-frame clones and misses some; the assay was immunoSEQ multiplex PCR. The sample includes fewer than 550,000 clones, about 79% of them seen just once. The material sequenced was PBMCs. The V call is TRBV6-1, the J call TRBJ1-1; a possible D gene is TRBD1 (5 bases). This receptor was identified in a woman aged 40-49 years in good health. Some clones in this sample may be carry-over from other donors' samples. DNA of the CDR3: TGTGCCACCGCTTGGGGGACTGAAGCTTTCTTT. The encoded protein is CATAWGTEAFF.